The next 13 T cell receptor beta chains were all read from a single sample in a study of long-term antiretroviral therapy in people with HIV. The run of the v3.0 immunoSEQ assay was at survey level. The protocol was immunoSEQ multiplex PCR, while the TCRdb copy is restricted to in-frame clones and leaves out a portion. The sample holds roughly 40,000 clones; 94% are singletons and the top ten take 2% to 2.5%. This sample comprised unsorted PBMCs, obtained 9 to 9.5 years after starting antiretroviral therapy. These receptors were collected from a man aged 25 to 45 with HIV.

This chain connects TRBV7-6 to TRBJ2-3; 9 bases match TRBD1. CDR1 SGHVS and CDR2 FNYEAQ come from the germline V gene. V lost 5 bases, J lost 2 bases, and 11 bases stayed unmatched. This CDR3 has 17 amino acids. The CDR3 DNA reads as TGTGCCAGCAGCGCGACCGGGACAGGGAGTGTCACAGATACGCAGTATTTT. Protein product: CASSATGTGSVTDTQYF.

The chain carries TRBV2 and TRBJ2-1; D might be TRBD1 or TRBD2, each matching 6 bases. Germline lookup yields CDR1 SNHLY and CDR2 FYNNEI. The CDR3 length is 15 residues. The ends were cut back, 1 base at V and 4 bases at J, with 11 bases in the middle. CDR3 sequence reads: CASSEVGGAYNEQFF. For the CDR3, the DNA is TGTGCCAGCAGTGAAGTCGGGGGCGCGTACAATGAGCAGTTCTTC.

The chain combines TRBV27 with TRBJ2-2, with 7 bases lining up with TRBD1. V shed 4 bases, J shed 2 bases, and the junction held 7 bases outside the gene matches. CDR3 length equals 16 residues. Per the germline V gene, CDR1 is MNHEY and CDR2 is SMNVEV (reference sequence). The CDR3 sequence: CASSSYRQGNTGELFF. DNA for the CDR3: TGTGCCAGCAGTTCCTACCGACAGGGAAACACCGGGGAGCTGTTTTTT.

The rearrangement uses TRBV5-6 and TRBJ1-2; D perhaps matches TRBD1 (6 bases). The CDR3 loop spans 14 amino acids. V was shortened by 4 bases and J by 2 bases, with 12 bases between the two germline ends. From germline, CDR1 is SGHDT and CDR2 YYEEEE. The CDR3 DNA reads TGTGCCAGCAGCCCAGTCACAGGGAACTATGGCTACACCTTC. Its protein product is CASSPVTGNYGYTF. Full variable domain (rest looked up from reference TRBV5-6 and TRBJ1-2): DAGVTQSPTHLIKTRGQQVTLRCSPKSGHDTVSWYQQALGQGPQFIFQYYEEEERQRGNFPDRFSGHQFPNYSSELNVNALLLGDSALYLCASSPVTGNYGYTFGSGTRLTVV.

CDR3 bases: TGTGCCAGCAGTGAAGCGTCGTATAATGAGCAGTTCTTC. Its translation: CASSEASYNEQFF. The chain couples TRBV2 to TRBJ2-1; D call uncertain. The CDR3 totals 13 residues. V lost 0 bases and J lost 7, with 7 bases in between. Germline V gene lookup returns CDR1 SNHLY and CDR2 FYNNEI.

The CDR3 here is CASSPAQADISGNTIYF. DNA for the CDR3: TGTGCCAGCTCACCGGCCCAGGCTGATATCTCTGGAAACACCATATATTTT. V gene TRBV18 combines with J gene TRBJ1-3; no clear D. The V gene's germline CDR1 is KGHSH and CDR2 LQKENI. Trimming cost V 3 bases and J 0 bases, with 15 bases left between them. CDR3 length: 17 amino acids. Based on the CDR3 plus reference TRBV18 and TRBJ1-3, the full variable domain is NAGVMQNPRHLVRRRGQEARLRCSPMKGHSHVYWYRQLPEEGLKFMVYLQKENIIDESGMPKERFSAEFPKEGPSILRIQQVVRGDSAAYFCASSPAQADISGNTIYFGEGSWLTVV.

The J gene is TRBJ1-6, the V gene TRBV6-1; D is uncertain. Germline CDR1 is MNHNS and CDR2 is SASEGT. The CDR3 consists of 13 residues. V lost 7 bases and J lost 9, with 13 bases in between. The CDR3 region is CASIGPQSSPLHF. In DNA, the CDR3 is TGTGCCAGCATAGGACCTCAGAGTTCACCCCTCCACTTT.

The chain recombines TRBV6-5 with TRBJ1-2; D is unresolved. The V gene lost 2 bases and the J gene lost 8 bases, with 12 bases spanning the gap. The germline gives CDR1 MNHEY, CDR2 SVGAGI. The CDR3 covers 13 residues. CDR3 loop: CASSYEPLQGYTF. DNA for the CDR3: TGTGCCAGCAGTTACGAGCCCCTCCAGGGCTACACCTTC.

The chain recombines TRBV11-2 with TRBJ2-7; the D gene is possibly TRBD1 (6 bases). The CDR3 consists of 11 residues. Germline CDR1 and CDR2: SGHAT and FQNNGV. Trimming shortened V by 6 bases and J by 4 bases, and 7 bases separated the two germline ends. The CDR3 region is CASRQGYEQYF. In DNA form, the CDR3 reads TGTGCCAGCAGACAGGGTTACGAGCAGTACTTC. Full variable domain (remainder filled in from reference TRBV11-2 and TRBJ2-7): EAGVAQSPRYKIIEKRQSVAFWCNPISGHATLYWYQQILGQGPKLLIQFQNNGVVDDSQLPKDRFSAERLKGVDSTLKIQPAKLEDSAVYLCASRQGYEQYFGPGTRLTVT.

The chain uses TRBV5-4 and TRBJ2-5, with D possibly TRBD1 on 6 matching bases. The CDR3 contains 14 residues. Per the germline V gene, CDR1 is SGHNT and CDR2 is YYREEE (reference sequence). V was cut by 5 bases and J by 3 bases, with 14 bases left in between. As DNA, the CDR3 is TGTGCCAGCAGATACACAGGGTATGAAGAGACCCAGTACTTC. It codes for CASRYTGYEETQYF.

This clone appeared once. V is TRBV6-6 and J is TRBJ1-4; 10 bases line up with TRBD1. The CDR3 has 15 residues. Per germline, CDR1 MNHNY and CDR2 SVGAGI (reference sequence). With V trimmed by 2 bases and J by 12 bases, 9 bases remained unmatched. The CDR3 DNA reads as TGTGCCAGCAGTTACGGGACAGGGGCTGCGTGGGAACTGTTTTTT. Encoded protein: CASSYGTGAAWELFF.

The genes are TRBV10-3 and TRBJ2-2; 7 bases fit TRBD1. The germline gives CDR1 ENHRY, CDR2 SYGVKD. The CDR3 runs 16 residues. J was trimmed by 3 bases and V by 1 base; bases with no gene match: 5. The CDR3 loop is CAISEWTGKDTGELFF. The CDR3 nucleotides are TGTGCCATCAGTGAGTGGACAGGAAAGGACACCGGGGAGCTGTTTTTT.

V gene TRBV29-1 combines with J gene TRBJ2-4, with 7 bases fitting TRBD1. The CDR3 runs to 17 residues. The germline CDR1 and CDR2 sequences are SQVTM and ANQGSEA. J gave up 6 bases and V 2 bases, and 16 bases lay outside the gene matches. CDR3 in DNA: TGCAGCGTTGAACAGACAGCCCGGGACAGCGGAGGAAACATTCAGTACTTC. Translating it yields CSVEQTARDSGGNIQYF.